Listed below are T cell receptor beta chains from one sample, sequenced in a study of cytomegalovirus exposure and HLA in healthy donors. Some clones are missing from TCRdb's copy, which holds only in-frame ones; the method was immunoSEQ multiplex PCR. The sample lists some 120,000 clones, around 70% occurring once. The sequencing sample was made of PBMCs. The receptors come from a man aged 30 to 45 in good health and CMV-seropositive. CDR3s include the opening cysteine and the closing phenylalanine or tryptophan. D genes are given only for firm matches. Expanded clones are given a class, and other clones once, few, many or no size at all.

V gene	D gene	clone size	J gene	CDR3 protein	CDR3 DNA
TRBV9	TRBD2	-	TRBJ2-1	CASSPGLAGFYNEQFF	TGTGCCAGCAGCCCCGGGCTAGCGGGTTTTTACAATGAGCAGTTCTTC
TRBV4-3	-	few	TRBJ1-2	CASSQELTDYGYTF	TGCGCCAGCAGCCAAGAGCTCACAGACTATGGCTACACCTTC
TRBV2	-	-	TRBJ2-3	CASSVSAGTQYF	TGTGCCAGCAGTGTAAGTGCGGGAACGCAGTATTTT
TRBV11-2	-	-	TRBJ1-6	CASSLRALMGAYNSPLHF	TGTGCCAGCAGCTTACGGGCCCTTATGGGGGCTTATAATTCACCCCTCCACTTT
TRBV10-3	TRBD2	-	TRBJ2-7	CATRTSGSYEQYF	TGTGCCACCCGGACTAGCGGGTCCTACGAGCAGTACTTC
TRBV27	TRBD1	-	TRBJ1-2	CASSTGGIYGYTF	TGTGCCAGCAGTACAGGGGGAATCTATGGCTACACCTTC
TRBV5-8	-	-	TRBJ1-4	CASSLVGADEKLFF	TGTGCCAGCAGCTTGGTGGGGGCGGACGAAAAACTGTTTTTT
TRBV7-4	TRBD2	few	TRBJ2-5	CASSERGLGGGETQYF	TGTGCCAGCAGCGAACGGGGACTCGGGGGGGGAGAGACCCAGTACTTC
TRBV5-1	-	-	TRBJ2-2	CASSLVKGRANTGELFF	TGCGCCAGCAGCTTGGTAAAGGGCAGGGCGAACACCGGGGAGCTGTTTTTT
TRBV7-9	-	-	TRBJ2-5	CASSRDSRTQYF	TGTGCCAGCAGCCGGGACTCCCGGACCCAGTACTTC
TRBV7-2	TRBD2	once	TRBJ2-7	CASSLGTSGNLVF	TGTGCCAGCAGCTTAGGGACTAGCGGGAACCTCGTGTTC
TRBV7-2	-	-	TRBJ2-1	CASSSDPPSSYNEQFF	TGTGCCAGCAGCTCGGATCCGCCTAGCTCCTACAATGAGCAGTTCTTC
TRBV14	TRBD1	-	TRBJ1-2	CASSQDPGQGNYGYTF	TGTGCCAGCAGCCAAGACCCGGGACAGGGGAACTATGGCTACACCTTC
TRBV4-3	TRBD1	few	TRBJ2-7	CASSQELPGQPYEQYF	TGCGCCAGCAGCCAAGAACTCCCGGGACAGCCCTACGAGCAGTACTTC
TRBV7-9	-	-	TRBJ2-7	CASSPRWPSSYEQYF	TGTGCCAGCAGCCCCCGCTGGCCTAGCTCCTACGAGCAGTACTTC
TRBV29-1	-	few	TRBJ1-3	CSAGLNSGNTIYF	TGCAGCGCTGGTCTAAACTCTGGAAACACCATATATTTT
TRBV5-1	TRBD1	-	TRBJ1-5	CASSLVLGQGARYSNQPQHF	TGCGCCAGCAGCTTGGTTTTGGGACAGGGGGCCCGTTATAGCAATCAGCCCCAGCATTTT
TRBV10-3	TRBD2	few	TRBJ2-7	CAISKRTSGRGVSYEQYF	TGTGCCATCAGTAAGAGGACTAGCGGGAGAGGGGTCTCCTACGAGCAGTACTTC
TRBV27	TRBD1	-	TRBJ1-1	CASSSGQGRNTEAFF	TGTGCCAGCAGCTCGGGACAGGGACGGAACACTGAAGCTTTCTTT
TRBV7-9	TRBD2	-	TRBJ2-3	CSSSLGGERETDTQYF	TGTTCCAGCAGCTTGGGGGGGGAGCGGGAGACAGATACGCAGTATTTT
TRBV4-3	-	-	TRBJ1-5	CASSQVGNQPQHF	TGCGCCAGCAGCCAAGTCGGCAATCAGCCCCAGCATTTT
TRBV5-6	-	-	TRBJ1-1	CASSLFGQGIEETEAFF	TGTGCCAGCAGCTTGTTCGGGCAGGGTATTGAGGAGACTGAAGCTTTCTTT
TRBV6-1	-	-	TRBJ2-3	CASSKNSGTDTQYF	TGTGCCAGCAGTAAGAACTCGGGCACAGATACGCAGTATTTT
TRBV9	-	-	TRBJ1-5	CASSPTGSNQPQHF	TGTGCCAGCAGCCCGACAGGTTCAAATCAGCCCCAGCATTTT
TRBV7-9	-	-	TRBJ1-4	CASSAQGGQNEKLFF	TGTGCCAGCAGCGCGCAGGGAGGTCAAAATGAAAAACTGTTTTTT
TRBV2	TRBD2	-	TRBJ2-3	CASIAGGLKDTQYF	TGTGCCAGTATAGCGGGAGGGCTCAAAGATACGCAGTATTTT
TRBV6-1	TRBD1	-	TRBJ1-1	CASRTGTAGTEAFF	TGTGCCAGCAGAACCGGGACAGCCGGCACTGAAGCTTTCTTT
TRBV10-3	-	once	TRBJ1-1	CAISESRGGEAFF	TGTGCCATCAGTGAGTCGAGGGGGGGTGAAGCTTTCTTT
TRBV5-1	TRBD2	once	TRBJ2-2	CASSLDGGRAIGELFF	TGCGCCAGCAGCTTGGATGGCGGGAGGGCCATCGGGGAGCTGTTTTTT
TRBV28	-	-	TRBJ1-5	CASSYGGLEDQPQHF	TGTGCCAGCAGTTACGGGGGGTTGGAGGATCAGCCCCAGCATTTT
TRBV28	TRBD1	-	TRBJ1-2	CASIRTGGVSYYGYTF	TGTGCCAGCATCAGGACAGGGGGGGTTAGTTACTATGGCTACACCTTC